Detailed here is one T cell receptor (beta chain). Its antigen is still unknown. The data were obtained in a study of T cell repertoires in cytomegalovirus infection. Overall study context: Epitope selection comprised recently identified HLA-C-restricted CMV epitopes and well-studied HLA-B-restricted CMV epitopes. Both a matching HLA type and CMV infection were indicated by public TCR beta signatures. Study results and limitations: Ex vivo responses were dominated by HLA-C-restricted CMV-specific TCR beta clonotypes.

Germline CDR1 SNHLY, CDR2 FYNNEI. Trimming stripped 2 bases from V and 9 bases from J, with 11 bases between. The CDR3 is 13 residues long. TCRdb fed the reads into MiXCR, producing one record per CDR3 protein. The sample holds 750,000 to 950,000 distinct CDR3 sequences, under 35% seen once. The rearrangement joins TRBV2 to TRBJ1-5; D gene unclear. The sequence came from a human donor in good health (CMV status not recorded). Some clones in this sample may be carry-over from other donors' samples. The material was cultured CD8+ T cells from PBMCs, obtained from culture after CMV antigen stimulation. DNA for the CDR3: TGTGCCAGCAGTGAATGGAACTCTAGGCCCCAGCATTTT. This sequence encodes CASSEWNSRPQHF.